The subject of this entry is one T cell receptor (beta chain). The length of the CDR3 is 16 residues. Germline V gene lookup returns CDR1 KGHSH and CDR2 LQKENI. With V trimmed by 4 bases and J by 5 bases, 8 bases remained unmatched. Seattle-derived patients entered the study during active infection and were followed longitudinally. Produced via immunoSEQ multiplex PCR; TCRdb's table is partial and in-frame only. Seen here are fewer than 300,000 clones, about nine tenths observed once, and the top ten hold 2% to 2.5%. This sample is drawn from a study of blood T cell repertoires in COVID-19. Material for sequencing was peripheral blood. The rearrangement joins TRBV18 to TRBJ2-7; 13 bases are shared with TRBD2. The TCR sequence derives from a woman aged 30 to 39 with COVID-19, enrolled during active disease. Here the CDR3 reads CASSLGTSGIVHEQYF. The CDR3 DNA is TGTGCCAGCTCACTAGGGACTAGCGGGATTGTCCACGAGCAGTACTTC.